The 6 T cell receptor beta chains given below trace back to one sample, sequenced in a study of CD8+ T cells in alopecia areata. Treatment defined: oral pan-JAK inhibitor, 5-10 mg twice daily. As the sequencing template, cDNA was produced by extracting RNA and reverse transcribing it. Clones were read by immunoSEQ multiplex PCR, and TCRdb kept only the in-frame ones, dropping some. Among under 300,000 clones listed, 60% were seen once. This sample comprised CD4+ T cells sorted from blood, obtained at week 52, from a patient treated with tofacitinib. The receptor source for this set is a human donor with alopecia areata.

This clone was seen just once. CDR3 loop: CASSLRTGEGYEQYF. The CDR3 DNA is TGTGCCAGCAGCTTACGGACAGGGGAAGGCTACGAGCAGTACTTC. The V call is TRBV7-2, the J call TRBJ2-7; 9 bases agree with TRBD1. V shed 2 bases and J 3 bases; nucleotides not matched to a gene: 5. The CDR3 sequence is 15 residues long. Germline V CDR1 and CDR2: SGHTA, FQGNSA.

This clone came up a few times. The rearrangement links TRBV21-1 to TRBJ2-7. TRBV21-1 is a pseudogene. The CDR3 consists of 15 residues. The CDR3 is CASSNYPVWMGEQYF. CDR3 nucleotides: TGTGCCAGCAGCAATTACCCGGTCTGGATGGGGGAGCAGTACTTC.

A word on this clone: The sample carries other DNA sequences with the same CDR3. This sequence joins TRBV29-1 and TRBJ2-3; D unresolved. The CDR3 runs 10 residues. With 4 bases removed from V and 3 bases from J, the gap between germline ends came to 2 bases. Germline lookup yields CDR1 SQVTM and CDR2 ANQGSEA. CDR3 DNA: TGCAGCGTTGGGACAGATACGCAGTATTTT. Translation gives CSVGTDTQYF.

The chain recombines TRBV5-1 with TRBJ1-6, with D maybe TRBD1 (6 bases). Germline CDR1 and CDR2: SGHRS and YFSETQ. V gave up 2 bases and J gave up 10 bases, with 13 bases separating them. The CDR3 has 14 residues. This CDR3 reads CASSLGGGGSPLHF. CDR3 coding DNA: TGCGCCAGCAGCTTAGGCGGGGGCGGATCACCCCTCCACTTT. The full variable domain, its missing parts supplied by reference TRBV5-1 and TRBJ1-6, is KAGVTQTPRYLIKTRGQQVTLSCSPISGHRSVSWYQQTPGQGLQFLFEYFSETQRNKGNFPGRFSGRQFSNSRSEMNVSTLELGDSALYLCASSLGGGGSPLHFGNGTRLTVT.

The J gene is TRBJ2-7, the V gene TRBV2; 7 nucleotides match TRBD1. This CDR3 spans 16 amino acids. Germline V lookup: CDR1 SNHLY, CDR2 FYNNEI. Germline trimming cut 2 bases from V and 2 bases from J; bases unmatched to any gene: 9. The CDR3: CASSELGGQVPYEQYF. The CDR3 nucleotides are TGTGCCAGCAGTGAACTAGGGGGCCAGGTCCCCTACGAGCAGTACTTC.

This rearrangement joins TRBV2 to TRBJ1-2; TRBD1 matches at 10 bases. V lost 8 bases, J lost 2 bases, and 2 bases stayed unmatched. This CDR3 is built from 13 residues. Germline V lookup: CDR1 SNHLY, CDR2 FYNNEI. This chain's CDR3 is CASGDRGNYGYTF. The CDR3 bases are TGTGCCAGCGGGGACAGGGGCAACTATGGCTACACCTTC.